These T cell receptor beta chains were read from a single sample in a study of T cells in Graves' hyperthyroidism and ophthalmopathy. TCRdb re-called the multiplex PCR reads with MiXCR, one entry per CDR3 protein. The table shows 300,000 to 450,000 distinct CDR3 sequences, with about 15% occurring only once. Input material: blood. The source of these receptors is a woman aged 30 to 39 with Graves' ophthalmopathy. CDR3s leave out the opening cysteine and the closing phenylalanine or tryptophan. The D gene is left open where the match is weak.

v_gene	d_gene	j_gene	CDR3aa
TRBV5-1	.	TRBJ1-1	ASSPRVTDTEAF
TRBV13	TRBD1	TRBJ1-2	ASSRGTGGHYGYT
TRBV29-1	.	TRBJ1-1	SVDISRNTEAF
TRBV28	.	TRBJ2-1	ASIPGDRVNDEQF
TRBV2	.	TRBJ2-3	ASSVGTTATDTQY
TRBV28	.	TRBJ1-5	ATLGVSSNQPQH
TRBV11-2	TRBD2	TRBJ2-3	ASSLSRGVTDTQY
TRBV4-1	.	TRBJ2-3	ASSQKGSTDTQY
TRBV7-8	TRBD1	TRBJ2-1	ASLDRGGYYNEQF
TRBV6-1	.	TRBJ1-4	ASSEHEKLF
TRBV2	.	TRBJ1-6	ASRGTHYNSPLH
TRBV5-6	.	TRBJ2-1	ASSLAPTNEQF
TRBV27	.	TRBJ2-1	ASSPQGISNEQF
TRBV20-1	.	TRBJ1-4	SARAHRDIEKLF
TRBV30	.	TRBJ1-2	AWTNRGNGYT
TRBV6-1	TRBD2	TRBJ2-5	ASSEFAGGQETQY
TRBV11-2	TRBD1	TRBJ2-7	ASSPAGGGYEQY
TRBV18	.	TRBJ2-7	ASSTGTPPYEQY
TRBV27	.	TRBJ2-7	ASSLTSPTYEQY
TRBV12-3/TRBV12-4	TRBD1	TRBJ2-7	ASSFFGTGSDEQY
TRBV4-3	.	TRBJ2-5	ASSQDYEGGLPSKTQY
TRBV2	.	TRBJ1-6	ASSRGQGGPLH
TRBV5-1	.	TRBJ1-1	ASSSQGWDTEAF
TRBV20-1	TRBD2	TRBJ2-7	SARDFPSGSLHEQY
TRBV18	.	TRBJ1-1	ASSPSGDTEAF
TRBV2	TRBD1	TRBJ2-7	ASRYMTGGSYEQY
TRBV7-3	TRBD2	TRBJ2-3	ASSLLSGGASTDTQY
TRBV5-1	.	TRBJ1-3	ASSLITASSGNTIY
TRBV10-3	.	TRBJ1-2	AIPGPNYGYT
TRBV9	.	TRBJ1-6	ASSVGTRFSYNSPLH
TRBV7-2	.	TRBJ2-7	ASSHRRQRNYEQY